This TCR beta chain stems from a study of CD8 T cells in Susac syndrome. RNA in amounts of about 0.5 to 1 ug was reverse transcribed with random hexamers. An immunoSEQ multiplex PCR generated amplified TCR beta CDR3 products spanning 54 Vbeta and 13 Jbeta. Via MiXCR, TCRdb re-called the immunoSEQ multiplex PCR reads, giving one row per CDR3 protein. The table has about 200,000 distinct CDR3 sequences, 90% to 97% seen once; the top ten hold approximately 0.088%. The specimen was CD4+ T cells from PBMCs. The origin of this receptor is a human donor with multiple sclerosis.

As DNA, the CDR3 is TGTCCCAACCGACACAATGAGCAGTTCTTC. It is translated as CPNRHNEQFF. This chain uses TRBV10-3 with TRBJ2-1, with no clear D. The CDR3 covers 10 residues. Germline V CDR1 and CDR2: ENHRY, SYGVKD.